The 12 T cell receptor beta chains in this list originate from one sample, sequenced in a study of T cell responses to AZD1222 COVID-19 vaccine. Here immunoSEQ multiplex PCR was the method, and the copy in TCRdb shows in-frame clones only, minus some. The sample records approximately 100,000 clones, roughly 90% being singletons. The specimen comprised peripheral blood, sampled on day 0 of MenACWY control vaccination. The receptors derive from an adult in good health.

The rearrangement links TRBV28 to TRBJ1-2; 7 bases map to TRBD1. This CDR3 is 15 amino acids long. Per the germline V gene, CDR1 is MDHEN and CDR2 is SYDVKM. V shed 7 bases, J shed 8 bases, and the junction held 16 bases outside the gene matches. The CDR3 DNA is TGTGCCAGCACCGTAGGGGGCCATAAAATTCAAGGCTACACCTTC. It yields the protein CASTVGGHKIQGYTF.

The rearrangement links TRBV15 to TRBJ1-1; D call uncertain. This CDR3 is 16 amino acids long. With 2 bases removed from V and 1 base from J, the gap between germline ends came to 14 bases. Germline-derived CDR1 and CDR2 are LNHNV and YYDKDF (reference sequence). CDR3 residues: CATSRRTGVGNTEAFF. The CDR3 coding sequence is TGTGCCACCAGCAGAAGGACCGGGGTGGGGAACACTGAAGCTTTCTTT.

The chain recombines TRBV7-2 with TRBJ1-6; D uncertain. Germline V lookup: CDR1 SGHTA, CDR2 FQGNSA. CDR3 size: 15 residues. The ends were cut back, 1 base at V and 9 bases at J, with 13 bases in the middle. The CDR3 DNA reads TGTGCCAGCAGCTTAGTTGCGATCGTCTCTTCACCCCTCCACTTT. As protein: CASSLVAIVSSPLHF.

This chain joins TRBV30 and TRBJ1-1; no clear D. The length of the CDR3 is 10 residues. With 6 bases removed from V and 6 bases from J, the gap between germline ends came to 8 bases. The germline V gene encodes CDR1 GTSNPN and CDR2 SVGIG (reference sequence). The CDR3 coding sequence is TGTGCCTGCGGCGTCGCTGAAGCTTTCTTT. This translates into CACGVAEAFF. The full variable domain, completed using reference TRBV30 and TRBJ1-1, is SQTIHQWPATLVQPVGSPLSLECTVEGTSNPNLYWYRQAAGRGLQLLFYSVGIGQISSEVPQNLSASRPQDRQFILSSKKLLLSDSGFYLCACGVAEAFFGQGTRLTVV.

The DNA of the CDR3 is TGTGCCAGCAGCCCCTTTGAGGCATCCTACGAGCAGTACTTC. Its protein is CASSPFEASYEQYF. This chain links TRBV9 with TRBJ2-7; unclear D gene. From germline, CDR1 is SGDLS and CDR2 YYNGEE. This CDR3 region has 14 residues. The V end lost 4 bases, the J end lost 1 base, and 12 bases lay between the germline ends.

The chain combines TRBV30 with TRBJ1-2; TRBD1 matches at 10 bases. The CDR3 sequence is 11 residues long. J was trimmed by 6 bases and V by 5 bases; bases with no gene match: 0. The germline CDR1 and CDR2 sequences are GTSNPN and SVGIG (reference sequence). In nucleotides, the CDR3 is TGTGCCTGGGGGACAGGGGATGGCTACACCTTC. Protein product: CAWGTGDGYTF.

This clone was detected only a few times. The rearrangement links TRBV10-1 to TRBJ2-7, with TRBD1 identical over 8 bases. The germline V gene has CDR1 WNHNN and CDR2 SYGVQD (reference sequence). Losses at the gene ends were 8 bases for V and 4 bases for J; bases not matched to a gene: 16. The CDR3 extends over 16 amino acids. The CDR3 sequence is CASVRFSGQETYEQYF. The CDR3 nucleotides read TGCGCCAGCGTGAGATTCTCGGGACAGGAGACATACGAGCAGTACTTC.

This clone has only a few counts. The chain uses TRBV7-9 and TRBJ2-5, with TRBD2 as a possible D gene (5 bases). The V gene's germline CDR1 is SEHNR and CDR2 FQNEAQ (reference sequence). Between the trimmed V and J ends, which lost 3 bases and 5 bases, there was a span of 16 bases. There are 15 residues in the CDR3. CDR3 DNA: TGTGCCAGCAGCTTCTTCGGGGAATCGGGGGAGACCCAGTACTTC. Translating it yields CASSFFGESGETQYF.

This rearrangement joins TRBV7-3 to TRBJ2-7, with 10 bases that match TRBD1. The germline gives CDR1 SGHTA, CDR2 FQGTGA. The CDR3 length is 16 residues. J gave up 5 bases and V 1 base, and 8 bases lay outside the gene matches. CDR3 residues: CASSLREGQGNHEQYF. CDR3 nucleotides: TGTGCCAGCAGCTTAAGAGAGGGACAGGGGAACCACGAGCAGTACTTC.

The rearrangement uses TRBV4-1 and TRBJ2-3; D is unresolved. The length of the CDR3 is 14 residues. V gave up 0 bases and J gave up 3 bases, with 7 bases separating them. Germline CDR1 is MGHRA and CDR2 is YSYEKL. The CDR3 protein is CASSQESPTDTQYF. CDR3 sequence (DNA): TGCGCCAGCAGCCAAGAGTCACCGACAGATACGCAGTATTTT.

The V and J genes are TRBV5-1 and TRBJ2-2, with 10 bases matching TRBD2. V was clipped by 4 bases and J by 6 bases; unmatched bases: 15. This CDR3 is built from 18 residues. Germline lookup yields CDR1 SGHRS and CDR2 YFSETQ. The chain's CDR3 is CASSPPYSGTSASGELFF. CDR3 bases: TGCGCCAGCAGCCCTCCTTATTCCGGGACTAGCGCGTCCGGGGAGCTGTTTTTT.

The V call is TRBV27, the J call TRBJ1-2, with D tentatively TRBD1 (6 bases). The CDR3 runs 11 residues. Germline V gene data show CDR1 as MNHEY and CDR2 as SMNVEV (reference sequence). Trimming stripped 10 bases from V and 7 bases from J, with 13 bases between. CDR3: CATVTGFGYTF. The CDR3 bases are TGTGCCACTGTTACAGGGTTTGGCTACACCTTC.